One TCR beta chain is described in this entry. This specimen belongs to a study of blood T cell repertoires in COVID-19. Study-level information: The United States, Italy and Spain provided the acute and convalescent COVID-19 samples. PBMCs, B-cell-depleted T cells, or T cells were the source of the cDNA or gDNA that made up the material.

How the authors handled the data: Nucleated cell counts were estimated from reference gene primer amplification. This table comes from immunoSEQ multiplex PCR, and its TCRdb copy is limited to in-frame clones, with some not included. V and J calls and clone size are copied from that table; D and trimming were computed from the DNA. The table lists approximately 8,800 clones, 65% to 85% of them singletons. This TCR was sampled from a human donor with active COVID-19. The donor label of this sample is uncertain. The sequenced sample consisted of peripheral blood.

The CDR3 is CASSKKPTGSGTDTQYF. Here the CDR3 DNA reads TGTGCCAGCTCCAAGAAACCGACCGGGAGCGGTACAGATACGCAGTATTTT. The chain joins TRBV18 to TRBJ2-3, with D perhaps TRBD2 (6 bases). Trimming removed 6 bases at V and 3 bases at J, with 22 bases between. Per the germline V gene, CDR1 is KGHSH and CDR2 is LQKENI. This CDR3 comprises 17 residues.